This T cell receptor beta chain derives from a study of CD8 T cells in ankylosing spondylitis. Study-level findings and limits: The disease-linked clones had a CD8+ phenotype and low blood frequencies.

This clonotype was recorded many times. Its specificity is not known. The authors made TCR beta libraries by quantitative 5'-RACE with molecular barcodes. TCRdb re-called the 5' RACE reads with MiXCR, one entry per CDR3 protein. The repertoire holds approximately 42,000 distinct CDR3 sequences, with over 3.5% as singletons. J gave up 4 bases and V 0 bases, and 7 bases lay outside the gene matches. Germline loops: CDR1 SGDLS, CDR2 YYNGEE. CDR3 length equals 16 residues. Material for sequencing was blood, either unsorted or a sorted T cell fraction (not recorded which). V and J are TRBV9 and TRBJ2-1; 7 bases are shared with TRBD2. The receptor was derived from a female donor with ankylosing spondylitis or in good health (not recorded which). In DNA, the CDR3 is TGTGCCAGCAGCGTAGACTCGCGGGGGAGATACAATGAGCAGTTCTTC. Its protein product is CASSVDSRGRYNEQFF. The full variable domain, rest sourced from reference TRBV9 and TRBJ2-1, is DSGVTQTPKHLITATGQRVTLRCSPRSGDLSVYWYQQSLDQGLQFLIQYYNGEERAKGNILERFSAQQFPDLHSELNLSSLELGDSALYFCASSVDSRGRYNEQFFGPGTRLTVL.